These 22 T cell receptor beta chains came from one sample sequenced in a study of blood T cells in healthy people across ages. The use of a sample-barcoded 5' primer and a J-beta primer mix characterized a second PCR of roughly 7 to 12 cycles. TCRdb used MiXCR to reprocess the 5' RACE reads, holding one entry per CDR3 protein. The table records roughly 800,000 distinct CDR3 sequences, 58% of them present only once. Sequencing used blood. These receptors were collected from a man aged 25 to 45 in good health.

In regard to this clonotype: A read error may produce the germline difference seen at one junction end. This chain connects TRBV7-8 to TRBJ2-7, with TRBD2 as a possible D gene (6 bases). The CDR3 covers 12 residues. Germline CDR1 and CDR2: SGHVS and FQNEAQ. The CDR3 loop reads CASSPGVYGQYF. CDR3 nucleotides: TGTGCCAGCAGCCCGGGAGTCTACGGGCAGTACTTC. Full variable domain (remainder filled in from reference TRBV7-8 and TRBJ2-7): GAGVSQSPRYKVAKRGQDVALRCDPISGHVSLFWYQQALGQGPEFLTYFQNEAQLDKSGLPSDRFFAERPEGSVSTLKIQRTQQEDSAVYLCASSPGVYGQYFGPGTRLTVT.

Many counts were recorded for this clonotype. The J gene is TRBJ2-5, the V gene TRBV20-1, with 7 bases identical to TRBD1. The CDR3 spans 15 residues. V dropped 3 bases and J dropped 4; count of bases not matched to a gene: 11. CDR1 and CDR2 from the germline V gene are DFQATT and SNEGSKA (reference sequence). Here the CDR3 reads CSASPTEGAGETQYF. CDR3 DNA sequence: TGCAGTGCTAGCCCCACAGAGGGGGCCGGAGAGACCCAGTACTTC.

This clonotype occurred a few times. CDR3 sequence (DNA): TGCAGCGTTGAGGGGCTAGCGGGGGGGGTGAGCGAGCAGTTCTTC. Encoded protein: CSVEGLAGGVSEQFF. V usage is TRBV29-1 and J usage is TRBJ2-1, with 12 bases matching TRBD2. CDR1 and CDR2 from the germline V gene are SQVTM and ANQGSEA. This CDR3 contains 15 residues. J lost 10 bases, V lost 3 bases, and 10 bases had no gene match.

The chain combines TRBV6-6 with TRBJ1-2; perhaps TRBD1 as D (5 bases). Trimming left V 4 bases short and J 12 bases short, with 18 bases between. The CDR3 loop spans 13 amino acids. The germline CDR1 and CDR2 sequences are MNHNY and SVGAGI (reference sequence). CDR3 bases: TGTGCCAGCAGTTTCGACAGCACCCCGCTGAACACCTTC. Protein sequence: CASSFDSTPLNTF.

The CDR3: CASSSTGEPNTEAFF. DNA of the CDR3: TGCGCCAGCAGCTCGACCGGCGAACCGAACACTGAAGCTTTCTTT. The gene calls are TRBV5-1 and TRBJ1-1; D gene unclear. The germline V gene encodes CDR1 SGHRS and CDR2 YFSETQ. The CDR3 spans 15 residues. V was cut by 3 bases and J by 1 base, with 13 bases left in between.

The rearrangement links TRBV7-9 to TRBJ1-1; D is undetermined. Deletions cut 8 bases from V and 5 bases from J, with 12 bases between. CDR3 length equals 12 residues. Germline assignment: CDR1 SEHNR and CDR2 FQNEAQ (reference sequence). The CDR3 loop reads CASGFVGTEAFF. CDR3 coding DNA: TGTGCCAGCGGATTTGTGGGGACTGAAGCTTTCTTT.

The chain links TRBV9 to TRBJ1-2; D is possibly TRBD1 (6 bases). This CDR3 has 16 amino acids. Trimming took off 1 base at V and 4 bases at J, with 17 bases between the two ends. CDR1 is SGDLS and CDR2 is YYNGEE in the germline V gene. Here the CDR3 DNA reads TGTGCCAGCAGCGTATCCCTCCGGACAGACCTCTATGGCTACACCTTC. It specifies CASSVSLRTDLYGYTF.

J is TRBJ2-1 and V is TRBV3-1; 11 bases match TRBD2. Germline V lookup: CDR1 LGHDT, CDR2 YNNKEL (reference sequence). Trimming at V came to 3 bases and at J to 9 bases, leaving 7 bases not matched to a gene. The length of the CDR3 is 15 residues. This chain's CDR3 is CASSQTPTSGSEQFF. DNA of the CDR3: TGTGCCAGCAGCCAGACTCCTACTAGCGGGAGTGAGCAGTTCTTC.

The chain combines TRBV20-1 with TRBJ2-2; no reliable D call. This CDR3 comprises 13 residues. V was cut by 0 bases and J by 7 bases, with 9 bases left in between. The germline V gene has CDR1 DFQATT and CDR2 SNEGSKA (reference sequence). The CDR3 spells CSARDGVVGELFF. CDR3 sequence (DNA): TGCAGTGCTAGAGATGGTGTCGTCGGGGAGCTGTTTTTT.

This clonotype came up a few times. The rearrangement joins TRBV7-2 to TRBJ2-1, with 13 bases matching TRBD2. The CDR3 sequence is 16 residues long. CDR1 is SGHTA and CDR2 is FQGNSA in the germline V gene. With 2 bases clipped from V and 9 bases from J, the junction kept 7 bases outside the gene matches. CDR3 residues: CASSLLLAGGLTEQFF. The DNA for the CDR3 is TGTGCCAGCAGCTTATTACTAGCGGGGGGGCTCACTGAGCAGTTCTTC. The complete variable domain, with remaining parts taken from reference TRBV7-2 and TRBJ2-1, reads GAGVSQSPSNKVTEKGKDVELRCDPISGHTALYWYRQSLGQGLEFLIYFQGNSAPDKSGLPSDRFSAERTGGSVSTLTIQRTQQEDSAVYLCASSLLLAGGLTEQFFGPGTRLTVL.

CDR3 in DNA: TGCGCCAGCAGCCAAGGAGCGGGAGCTTACTACAATGAGCAGTTCTTC. Its translation: CASSQGAGAYYNEQFF. This chain links TRBV4-3 with TRBJ2-1, with TRBD2 matching over 8 bases. Germline V gene sequence: CDR1 LGHNA, CDR2 YSLEER. The CDR3 covers 16 residues. After removal of 1 base from V and 3 bases from J, the junction contained 5 bases not matched to a gene.

Only a few counts were recorded for this clonotype. The chain is built from TRBV9 and TRBJ2-5, with 8 bases matching TRBD2. Germline V gene lookup returns CDR1 SGDLS and CDR2 YYNGEE. The V gene end was trimmed by 0 bases and the J gene end by 1 base; junction bases not matched to a gene: 5. This CDR3 spans 16 amino acids. CDR3 bases: TGTGCCAGCAGCGTAGCAGCGGGGGCCCTCCAAGAGACCCAGTACTTC. Translated: CASSVAAGALQETQYF.

Only a few counts were recorded for this clonotype. The V gene is TRBV3-1, the J gene TRBJ2-1; D remains unclear. Trimming stripped 2 bases from V and 0 bases from J, with 5 bases between. Germline loops: CDR1 LGHDT, CDR2 YNNKEL (reference sequence). The CDR3 runs 14 residues. DNA of the CDR3: TGTGCCAGCAGCCAAAGGAGCTCCTACAATGAGCAGTTCTTC. Protein: CASSQRSSYNEQFF.

J is TRBJ2-7 and V is TRBV7-9, with D perhaps matching TRBD1 (6 bases). The germline V gene has CDR1 SEHNR and CDR2 FQNEAQ (reference sequence). This CDR3 region has 14 residues. Trimming shortened V by 5 bases and J by 2 bases, and 13 bases separated the two germline ends. CDR3 coding DNA: TGTGCCAGCAGCGCGGACAGCAAACCCTACGAGCAGTACTTC. Protein product: CASSADSKPYEQYF.

The gene calls are TRBV7-9 and TRBJ2-5; 11 bases are shared with TRBD2. The trim removed 5 bases at V and 10 bases at J, leaving 12 bases unmatched. This CDR3 is 15 amino acids long. Germline CDR1 is SEHNR and CDR2 is FQNEAQ (reference sequence). The CDR3 DNA reads as TGTGCCAGCAGCAATCTAGCGGGGGGCTGGGGGGTCCAGTACTTC. Amino acids: CASSNLAGGWGVQYF.

This sequence joins TRBV30 and TRBJ2-1; D uncertain. Looked up from germline, CDR1 is GTSNPN and CDR2 is SVGIG (reference sequence). The CDR3 length is 13 residues. The V end lost 0 bases, the J end lost 6 bases, and 9 bases lay between the germline ends. CDR3 residues: CAWSVEIGNEQFF. The CDR3 region has the DNA TGTGCCTGGAGTGTTGAAATTGGCAATGAGCAGTTCTTC.

The chain is built from TRBV5-1 and TRBJ2-5, with D possibly being TRBD2 (6 bases). Germline lookup yields CDR1 SGHRS and CDR2 YFSETQ. The CDR3 has 14 residues. V shed 5 bases and J shed 5 bases, with 16 bases lying between them. The CDR3 protein is CASRPGLMGETQYF. CDR3 DNA sequence: TGCGCCAGCAGACCGGGACTCATGGGGGAGACCCAGTACTTC. The complete variable domain, with remaining parts taken from reference TRBV5-1 and TRBJ2-5, reads KAGVTQTPRYLIKTRGQQVTLSCSPISGHRSVSWYQQTPGQGLQFLFEYFSETQRNKGNFPGRFSGRQFSNSRSEMNVSTLELGDSALYLCASRPGLMGETQYFGPGTRLLVL.

The chain employs TRBV6-2 or TRBV6-3 and TRBJ2-1; 10 bases map to TRBD1. The CDR3 has 16 amino acids. Germline lookup yields CDR1 MNHEY and CDR2 SVGEGT. The trim removed 7 bases at V and 7 bases at J, leaving 13 bases unmatched. The chain's CDR3 is CASKNNRDRGWNEQFF. CDR3 bases: TGTGCCAGCAAGAATAACCGGGACAGGGGATGGAATGAGCAGTTCTTC.

The V gene is TRBV10-3, the J gene TRBJ1-2; D ambiguous. The ends were cut back, 10 bases at V and 4 bases at J, with 49 bases in the middle. CDR3 length equals 24 residues. Germline V CDR1 and CDR2: ENHRY, SYGVKD. As DNA, the CDR3 is TGTGCCACGGAAAACCCGAGACTCGGTGGGGAGAGTCGACGGCTAAAGAAGATGGGCTATGGCTACACCTTC. Amino acids: CATENPRLGGESRRLKKMGYGYTF.

This clonotype was counted ten times or more. This sequence joins TRBV7-2 and TRBJ2-6, with D unclear. CDR1 is SGHTA, CDR2 FQGNSA, per germline. This CDR3 has 13 residues. Trimming took 6 bases from V and 2 from J, leaving 5 bases between them. Here the CDR3 DNA reads TGTGCCAGCAGTAGCCCTGGGGCCAACGTCCTGACTTTC. This encodes CASSSPGANVLTF.

In this sample, this clonotype turned up a few times. V usage is TRBV27 and J usage is TRBJ2-3; D not resolved. The germline CDR1 and CDR2 sequences are MNHEY and SMNVEV (reference sequence). The CDR3 totals 13 residues. Trimming took 0 bases from V and 4 from J, leaving 5 bases between them. The CDR3: CASSLSSADTQYF. Written as DNA, the CDR3 is TGTGCCAGCAGTTTATCGTCGGCAGATACGCAGTATTTT.

J is TRBJ2-7 and V is TRBV6-1; D ambiguous. V was clipped by 6 bases and J by 2 bases, with 5 bases between them. The CDR3 extends over 11 amino acids. Germline values: CDR1 MNHNS, CDR2 SASEGT. The CDR3: CASRIPYEQYF. The CDR3 nucleotides read TGTGCCAGCAGGATACCCTACGAGCAGTACTTC.